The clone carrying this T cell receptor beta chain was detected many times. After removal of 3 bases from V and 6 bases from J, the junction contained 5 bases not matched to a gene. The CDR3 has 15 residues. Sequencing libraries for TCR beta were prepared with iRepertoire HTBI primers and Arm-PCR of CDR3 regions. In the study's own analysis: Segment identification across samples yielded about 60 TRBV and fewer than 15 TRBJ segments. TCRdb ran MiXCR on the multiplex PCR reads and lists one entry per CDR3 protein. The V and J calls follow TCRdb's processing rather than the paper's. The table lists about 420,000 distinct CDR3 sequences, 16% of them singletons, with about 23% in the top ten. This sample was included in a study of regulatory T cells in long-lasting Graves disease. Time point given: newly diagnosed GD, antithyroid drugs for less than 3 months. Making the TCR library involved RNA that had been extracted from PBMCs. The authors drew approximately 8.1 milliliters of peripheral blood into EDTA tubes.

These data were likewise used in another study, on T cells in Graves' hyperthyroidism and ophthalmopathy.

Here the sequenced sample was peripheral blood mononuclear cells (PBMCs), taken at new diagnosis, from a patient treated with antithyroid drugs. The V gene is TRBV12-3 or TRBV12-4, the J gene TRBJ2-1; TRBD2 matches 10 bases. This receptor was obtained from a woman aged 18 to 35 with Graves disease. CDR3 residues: CASSFASGSRNEQFF. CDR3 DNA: TGTGCCAGCAGTTTTGCTAGCGGGAGTCGCAATGAGCAGTTCTTC.